This TCR beta chain was recorded in a study of blood T cell repertoires in COVID-19. The overall study: PBMCs, B-cell-depleted T cells, or T cells were the source of the cDNA or gDNA that made up the material.

Original processing notes: Amplifying reference gene primers gave estimates of nucleated cell counts. The protocol was immunoSEQ multiplex PCR, while the TCRdb copy is restricted to in-frame clones and leaves out a portion. The DNA was the basis for D and trimming; V, J and clone size are from that table. The sample has approximately 250,000 clones; approximately 86% are singletons. The CDR3 has 14 residues. Losses at the gene ends were 3 bases for V and 6 bases for J; bases not matched to a gene: 7. Germline V gene lookup returns CDR1 SGHRS and CDR2 YFSETQ. The chain couples TRBV5-1 to TRBJ2-3; 7 bases are shared with TRBD1. Input material: peripheral blood. The receptor comes from a woman aged 70-85 years with COVID-19, enrolled during active disease. The CDR3 spells CASSSGGEGDTQYF. CDR3 nucleotide sequence: TGCGCCAGCAGCTCAGGGGGTGAGGGTGATACGCAGTATTTT.